The 27 T cell receptor beta chains given below trace back to one sample, sequenced in a study of cytomegalovirus exposure and HLA in healthy donors. Produced via immunoSEQ multiplex PCR; TCRdb's table is partial and in-frame only. Of fewer than 150,000 clones in the sample, about 80% are singletons; the top ten hold 25% to 30%. Sequencing was done on a sample of PBMCs. These TCRs come from a man aged 25-40 years in good health and CMV-seropositive.

The CDR3 is CASSLATGSEYGYTF. The CDR3 coding sequence is TGTGCCAGCAGCTTAGCGACGGGTTCCGAGTATGGCTACACCTTC. The chain is built from TRBV7-9 and TRBJ1-2; D unclear. CDR1 is SEHNR, CDR2 FQNEAQ, per germline (reference sequence). Trimming stripped 0 bases from V and 5 bases from J, with 13 bases between. The CDR3 is 15 amino acids.

The V and J genes are TRBV2 and TRBJ2-7; tentatively, D is TRBD2 (7 bases). V gave up 6 bases and J gave up 2 bases, with 11 bases separating them. Germline values: CDR1 SNHLY, CDR2 FYNNEI. The CDR3 sequence is 13 residues long. CDR3 sequence: CASSREGAYEQYF. CDR3 DNA: TGTGCCAGCAGCAGGGAGGGGGCCTACGAGCAGTACTTC. The full variable domain, rest sourced from reference TRBV2 and TRBJ2-7, is EPEVTQTPSHQVTQMGQEVILRCVPISNHLYFYWYRQILGQKVEFLVSFYNNEISEKSEIFDDQFSVERPDGSNFTLKIRSTKLEDSAMYFCASSREGAYEQYFGPGTRLTVT.

J is TRBJ1-1 and V is TRBV2, with no clear D. The V gene's germline CDR1 is SNHLY and CDR2 FYNNEI. The V gene lost 4 bases and the J gene lost 1 base, with 13 bases spanning the gap. The CDR3 totals 15 residues. The DNA of the CDR3 is TGTGCCAGCAGTGGTGGTCAGGTGACGAACACTGAAGCTTTCTTT. It translates to CASSGGQVTNTEAFF.

The rearrangement links TRBV7-8 to TRBJ1-1; TRBD1 might be the D (5 bases). Trimming cost V 1 base and J 4 bases, with 10 bases left between them. The CDR3 consists of 14 residues. Germline assignment: CDR1 SGHVS and CDR2 FQNEAQ. In DNA form, the CDR3 reads TGTGCCAGCAGCTTAGTTTTCAGGGCCACTGAAGCTTTCTTT. Its translation is CASSLVFRATEAFF.

The genes are TRBV7-9 and TRBJ2-7, with 13 bases matching TRBD2. Germline CDR1 is SEHNR and CDR2 is FQNEAQ (reference sequence). This CDR3 is 18 amino acids long. The trim removed 5 bases at V and 0 bases at J, leaving 10 bases unmatched. The CDR3 region has the DNA TGTGCCAGCAGCCTCCCGACTAGCGGGGGGCCGAGCTCCTACGAGCAGTACTTC. Encoded protein: CASSLPTSGGPSSYEQYF.

The V call is TRBV2, the J call TRBJ1-2; 9 nucleotides line up with TRBD1. The CDR3 spans 15 residues. Looked up from germline, CDR1 is SNHLY and CDR2 is FYNNEI. J lost 7 bases, V lost 5 bases, and 11 bases had no gene match. As DNA, the CDR3 is TGTGCCAGCAGTTCCGACAGGGGGTTCTTTGGTGGCTACACCTTC. Its protein is CASSSDRGFFGGYTF.

This clone was counted a few times. This chain joins TRBV5-1 and TRBJ2-5; 7 nucleotides align to TRBD1. The CDR3 length is 12 residues. Per germline, CDR1 SGHRS and CDR2 YFSETQ. V gave up 4 bases and J gave up 13 bases; unmatched junction bases: 10. The CDR3 sequence is CASSTPGQAPYF. The CDR3 nucleotides read TGCGCCAGCAGCACCCCCGGACAGGCCCCGTACTTC.

This chain links TRBV9 with TRBJ1-1, with D possibly TRBD1 on 6 matching bases. Germline V gene lookup returns CDR1 SGDLS and CDR2 YYNGEE. This CDR3 comprises 16 residues. The V end was cut by 3 bases, the J end by 1 base, with 16 bases between. The CDR3: CASSGSLGQPNTEAFF. The DNA for the CDR3 is TGTGCCAGCAGCGGGTCCTTAGGACAGCCGAACACTGAAGCTTTCTTT.

The rearrangement links TRBV5-1 to TRBJ2-6, with TRBD2 identical over 8 bases. In germline, CDR1 is SGHRS, CDR2 YFSETQ. The CDR3 has 17 amino acids. V shed 3 bases, J shed 4 bases, and the junction held 9 bases outside the gene matches. CDR3 nucleotide sequence: TGCGCCAGCAGCTCAGTCGACGGGAGGGGAGGGGCCAACGTCCTGACTTTC. It yields the protein CASSSVDGRGGANVLTF.

The rearrangement joins TRBV5-1 to TRBJ2-1; 10 bases fit TRBD1. The CDR3 is 16 residues long. V gave up 0 bases and J gave up 8 bases; unmatched junction bases: 8. Germline V gene data show CDR1 as SGHRS and CDR2 as YFSETQ. CDR3 DNA: TGCGCCAGCAGCTTGGGGGACAGGGGACTGGTACATGAGCAGTTCTTC. As protein: CASSLGDRGLVHEQFF.

The chain recombines TRBV25-1 with TRBJ2-3, with TRBD1 as a possible D gene (5 bases). The CDR3 has 14 amino acids. CDR1 is MGHDK, CDR2 SYGVNS, per germline. Trimming removed 6 bases at V and 0 bases at J, with 10 bases between. The CDR3 spells CASSSTASTDTQYF. The CDR3, as DNA: TGTGCCAGCAGCTCGACAGCTAGCACAGATACGCAGTATTTT.

The CDR3 DNA reads TGTGCCATCACTCAAAGTCTAGACGGGAACACCGGGGAGCTGTTTTTT. This codes for CAITQSLDGNTGELFF. The chain carries TRBV10-3 and TRBJ2-2; D gene unclear. V dropped 7 bases and J dropped 1 base, with 16 bases sitting between them. CDR1 and CDR2 (germline): ENHRY, SYGVKD. CDR3 length: 16 amino acids.

The chain is built from TRBV23-1 and TRBJ1-2; 7 nucleotides match TRBD1. TRBV23-1 belongs to the ORF category, with a function that is uncertain. Germline trimming cut 0 bases from V and 6 bases from J; bases unmatched to any gene: 4. The length of the CDR3 is 14 residues. The CDR3 DNA sequence: TGCGCCAGCAGTCAATCGTGGGGGACAGATGGCTACACCTTC. Translated, it gives CASSQSWGTDGYTF.

The rearrangement joins TRBV9 to TRBJ1-6; possibly TRBD1 for D (5 bases). The germline V and J ends were trimmed by 7 bases and 4 bases, with 12 bases remaining between them. The CDR3 covers 14 residues. In germline, CDR1 is SGDLS, CDR2 YYNGEE. DNA for the CDR3: TGTGCCAGCGGGACCGGGAGATATAATTCACCCCTCCACTTT. Translated: CASGTGRYNSPLHF. The full variable domain, its missing parts supplied by reference TRBV9 and TRBJ1-6, is DSGVTQTPKHLITATGQRVTLRCSPRSGDLSVYWYQQSLDQGLQFLIQYYNGEERAKGNILERFSAQQFPDLHSELNLSSLELGDSALYFCASGTGRYNSPLHFGNGTRLTVT.

V and J are TRBV7-8 and TRBJ1-1; tentative D call: TRBD1 (5 bases). In germline, CDR1 is SGHVS, CDR2 FQNEAQ. The CDR3 consists of 15 residues. The germline V and J ends were trimmed by 3 bases and 0 bases, with 11 bases remaining between them. CDR3 sequence reads: CASSFNRFMNTEAFF. CDR3 coding DNA: TGTGCCAGCAGCTTCAACAGGTTTATGAACACTGAAGCTTTCTTT.

This clone was detected ten times or more. This sequence joins TRBV30 and TRBJ1-5, with D hard to call. CDR3 length equals 12 residues. From germline, CDR1 is GTSNPN and CDR2 SVGIG (reference sequence). Trimming stripped 0 bases from V and 9 bases from J, with 9 bases between. The CDR3 DNA follows: TGTGCCTGGAGTGTAAGTGGAGGGCCCCAGCATTTT. Protein product: CAWSVSGGPQHF.

This clone was detected only a few times. The chain links TRBV5-1 to TRBJ2-7; 8 bases match TRBD1. The germline gives CDR1 SGHRS, CDR2 YFSETQ. CDR3 length equals 13 residues. V lost 3 bases to trimming and J lost 5 bases; unmatched junction nucleotides: 4. CDR3 nucleotides: TGCGCCAGCAGCTCGACAGGGGCGAACGAGCAGTACTTC. It yields the protein CASSSTGANEQYF.

The rearrangement uses TRBV19 and TRBJ1-2; D ambiguous. Germline values: CDR1 LNHDA, CDR2 SQIVND (reference sequence). V was trimmed by 7 bases and J by 2 bases, leaving 14 bases between them. CDR3 size: 14 residues. CDR3 in DNA: TGTGCCAGTACCTCAGTGAGGGCCAACTATGGCTACACCTTC. Its protein is CASTSVRANYGYTF. The full variable domain, with the rest looked up from reference TRBV19 and TRBJ1-2, is DGGITQSPKYLFRKEGQNVTLSCEQNLNHDAMYWYRQDPGQGLRLIYYSQIVNDFQKGDIAEGYSVSREKKESFPLTVTSAQKNPTAFYLCASTSVRANYGYTFGSGTRLTVV.

The chain links TRBV5-1 to TRBJ2-5, with TRBD1 matching over 9 bases. Germline CDR1 and CDR2: SGHRS and YFSETQ. The CDR3 is 17 residues long. The V gene end was trimmed by 1 base and the J gene end by 5 bases; junction bases not matched to a gene: 12. The CDR3: CASSLWTGAKSGETQYF. The CDR3 nucleotides are TGCGCCAGCAGCTTGTGGACAGGGGCGAAAAGCGGGGAGACCCAGTACTTC.

This sequence joins TRBV30 and TRBJ2-7, with 10 bases identical to TRBD1. The V segment lost 0 bases and the J segment 1 base; nucleotides outside the gene matches: 6. CDR3 size: 16 residues. Germline values: CDR1 GTSNPN, CDR2 SVGIG (reference sequence). The CDR3 nucleotides are TGTGCCTGGAGTGTACGGTGGGACAGGGGTTCCTACGAGCAGTACTTC. Its protein is CAWSVRWDRGSYEQYF.

This rearrangement joins TRBV23-1 to TRBJ1-2; weak D call: TRBD1 (6 bases). Being an ORF, TRBV23-1 has a function that is uncertain. V gave up 6 bases and J gave up 0 bases, with 11 bases separating them. The CDR3 consists of 14 residues. CDR3 in DNA: TGCGCCAGCAGGATGGGACACTCTAACTATGGCTACACCTTC. Amino acids: CASRMGHSNYGYTF.

This clone was seen once. As DNA, the CDR3 is TGTGCCAGCCCCCGAGGGGGGAACACCGGGGAGCTGTTTTTT. Amino acids: CASPRGGNTGELFF. The chain combines TRBV18 with TRBJ2-2; tentatively, D is TRBD1 (6 bases). V gave up 8 bases and J gave up 1 base, with 11 bases separating them. Germline V gene lookup returns CDR1 KGHSH and CDR2 LQKENI. CDR3 length equals 14 residues.

V gene TRBV30 combines with J gene TRBJ2-7, with 7 positions matching TRBD2. CDR3 size: 15 residues. Germline V lookup: CDR1 GTSNPN, CDR2 SVGIG (reference sequence). J gave up 5 bases and V 0 bases, and 10 bases lay outside the gene matches. CDR3 in amino acids: CAWSVPWTRWNEQYF. The CDR3 DNA is TGTGCCTGGAGTGTCCCGTGGACTAGATGGAACGAGCAGTACTTC.

The chain is built from TRBV19 and TRBJ2-1; maybe TRBD1 (7 bases). The germline V gene encodes CDR1 LNHDA and CDR2 SQIVND (reference sequence). This CDR3 spans 16 amino acids. V was clipped by 4 bases and J by 0 bases, with 13 bases between them. CDR3 region: CASSSGTDSSYNEQFF. CDR3 bases: TGTGCCAGTAGTAGCGGGACAGATAGCTCCTACAATGAGCAGTTCTTC.

V gene TRBV7-9 combines with J gene TRBJ1-4, with D perhaps TRBD1 (5 bases). V was trimmed by 5 bases and J by 5 bases, leaving 18 bases between them. This CDR3 contains 16 residues. Looked up from germline, CDR1 is SEHNR and CDR2 is FQNEAQ (reference sequence). Here the CDR3 reads CASSPRSTDKNEKLFF. The CDR3 bases are TGTGCCAGCAGCCCACGATCGACAGATAAGAATGAAAAACTGTTTTTT.

This chain's CDR3 is CASSPFAGGETQYF. CDR3 coding DNA: TGTGCCAGCAGCCCCTTCGCGGGAGGGGAGACCCAGTACTTC. V is TRBV11-2 and J is TRBJ2-5; 9 bases align to TRBD2. CDR1 SGHAT and CDR2 FQNNGV come from the germline V gene. CDR3 length: 14 amino acids. V was pared by 5 bases and J by 5 bases, with 6 bases of the junction left unmatched.

The chain uses TRBV7-2 and TRBJ1-1; 8 bases are a match to TRBD1. Trimming at V came to 3 bases and at J to 11 bases, leaving 5 bases not matched to a gene. The CDR3 loop spans 12 amino acids. CDR1 and CDR2 from the germline V gene are SGHTA and FQGNSA. In nucleotides, the CDR3 is TGTGCCAGCAGCTTTGACAGGGGAGCGGCTTTCTTT. It encodes CASSFDRGAAFF.